Detailed here is one T cell receptor (beta chain). The antigen remains undetermined. This record belongs to a study of T cells expressing NK-cell markers. Findings and limits, study-wide: Also leading the CD3+CD56-NKG2C+ fraction in a handful of donors were these clonotypes.

The length of the CDR3 is 14 residues. The germline V gene has CDR1 GTSNPN and CDR2 SVGIG (reference sequence). TCRdb re-called the 5' RACE reads; one entry per CDR3 protein, DNA not given. This table holds roughly 420,000 distinct CDR3 sequences. Source material: blood T cells: a sorted CD56 or NKG2C T cell subset, CD4+ or CD8+ T cells, or bulk PBMC T cells (not recorded which). The chain carries TRBV30 and TRBJ1-5. This receptor was taken from a woman between 18 and 70 years old in good health. The CDR3 is CAWSFAFGNQPQHF.